The rows below give T cell receptor beta chains drawn from one sample of a study of shared clonotypes between healthy human individuals. Here immunoSEQ multiplex PCR was the method, and the copy in TCRdb shows in-frame clones only, minus some. This table holds hundreds of thousands of clones, approximately 96% found once. The material sequenced was naive CD8+ T cells sorted from blood. The receptors were gathered from a woman in her thirties in good health. Both conserved end residues are part of each CDR3. A D gene is named only where the DNA matches it firmly. Clone size is given for some rows only: seen once, a few or many times, or a class if the clone is expanded.

d_call	v_call	clone_size	j_call	cdr3_aa	cdr3_nt
TRBD1	TRBV5-6	-	TRBJ2-7	CASSLEGQGLRLPYEQYF	TGTGCCAGCAGCTTGGAGGGACAGGGCCTACGTTTACCCTACGAGCAGTACTTC
-	TRBV27	-	TRBJ2-1	CASSSYSGNEQFF	TGTGCCAGCAGTTCTTATAGTGGCAATGAGCAGTTCTTC
-	TRBV10-2	-	TRBJ2-1	CATQAGLDEQFF	TGCGCCACCCAGGCGGGGTTGGATGAGCAGTTCTTC
-	TRBV27	-	TRBJ2-7	CASSAFPTGTYEQYF	TGTGCCAGCAGTGCATTCCCGACAGGAACCTACGAGCAGTACTTC
TRBD1	TRBV5-6	-	TRBJ1-6	CASSLGQGPPNSPLHF	TGTGCCAGCAGCTTGGGACAGGGACCGCCTAATTCACCCCTCCACTTT
-	TRBV9	-	TRBJ2-2	CASSAQKGREDTGELFF	TGTGCCAGCAGCGCCCAAAAGGGCAGGGAGGACACCGGGGAGCTGTTTTTT
TRBD2	TRBV5-5	-	TRBJ2-1	CASSLDGLGGEQFF	TGTGCCAGCAGCTTGGATGGACTAGGAGGTGAGCAGTTCTTC
TRBD2	TRBV7-9	-	TRBJ2-7	CASSRTSGPTYEQYF	TGTGCCAGCAGCCGAACTAGCGGACCGACCTACGAGCAGTACTTC
TRBD2	TRBV6-4	-	TRBJ2-1	CASNGLAGALTGNEQFF	TGTGCCAGCAACGGACTAGCGGGAGCCCTCACTGGGAATGAGCAGTTCTTC
TRBD2	TRBV19	-	TRBJ2-1	CASSISGSYGNEQFF	TGTGCCAGTAGTATTAGCGGGAGTTATGGCAATGAGCAGTTCTTC
-	TRBV27	-	TRBJ2-7	CASSFGQGSWEQYF	TGTGCCAGCAGTTTCGGCCAGGGTTCTTGGGAGCAGTACTTC
-	TRBV19	-	TRBJ2-1	CASSLRADGGRQFF	TGTGCCAGTAGTCTCCGGGCTGATGGAGGACGGCAGTTCTTC
TRBD1	TRBV29-1	-	TRBJ1-1	CSVAGTDILNEAFF	TGCAGCGTTGCCGGGACAGATATTTTGAATGAAGCTTTCTTT
TRBD1	TRBV5-1	once	TRBJ1-4	CASSWLGQGAEKLFF	TGCGCCAGCAGCTGGCTGGGACAGGGGGCGGAAAAACTGTTTTTT
TRBD2	TRBV4-1	-	TRBJ2-7	CASSQELAGTNYEQYF	TGCGCCAGCAGCCAGGAACTAGCGGGTACCAACTACGAGCAGTACTTC
-	TRBV28	-	TRBJ1-1	CASSLRASLNTEAFF	TGTGCCAGCAGTTTAAGGGCCAGTTTGAACACTGAAGCTTTCTTT
-	TRBV28	-	TRBJ2-1	CASSLVRGNSYNEQFF	TGTGCCAGCAGTTTAGTTCGGGGGAACTCCTACAATGAGCAGTTCTTC
-	TRBV13	-	TRBJ2-1	CASSSRVGLNEQFF	TGTGCCAGCAGCTCTCGAGTTGGGCTCAATGAGCAGTTCTTC
TRBD1	TRBV7-3	-	TRBJ2-1	CASSPGTGSIHEQFF	TGTGCCAGCAGCCCCGGGACAGGGAGCATCCATGAGCAGTTCTTC
-	TRBV7-9	-	TRBJ2-1	CASSFAVGQINEQFF	TGTGCCAGCAGCTTTGCGGTAGGGCAGATCAATGAGCAGTTCTTC
TRBD2	TRBV7-2	-	TRBJ2-2	CASSPTVGLAATGELFF	TGTGCCAGCAGCCCGACCGTCGGACTAGCGGCCACCGGGGAGCTGTTTTTT
-	TRBV6-5	-	TRBJ2-2	CASSLGRNTGELFF	TGTGCCAGCAGCTTGGGACGAAACACCGGGGAGCTGTTTTTT
-	TRBV30	-	TRBJ2-7	CAWSVGGSGPYEQYF	TGTGCCTGGAGTGTTGGAGGGAGTGGACCCTACGAGCAGTACTTC
TRBD2	TRBV7-8	-	TRBJ2-3	CASSLQTSGSDTQYF	TGTGCCAGCAGCTTACAGACTAGCGGGAGTGATACGCAGTATTTT
-	TRBV6-5	-	TRBJ1-1	CASSTPGTEAFF	TGTGCCAGCAGTACCCCGGGGACTGAAGCTTTCTTT
-	TRBV27	-	TRBJ2-1	CASSLWGLEQFF	TGTGCCAGCAGTTTATGGGGCCTTGAGCAGTTCTTC
-	TRBV28	-	TRBJ2-1	CASSLGRDPTDNEQFF	TGTGCCAGCAGTTTAGGTCGGGACCCGACCGACAATGAGCAGTTCTTC
-	TRBV27	-	TRBJ2-3	CASTGRGFSTDTQYF	TGTGCCAGCACCGGTAGGGGGTTTAGCACAGATACGCAGTATTTT
-	TRBV21-1	-	TRBJ2-2	CASIGGDNTGELFF	TGTGCCAGCATCGGCGGGGATAACACCGGGGAGCTGTTTTTT
-	TRBV6-1	once	TRBJ2-2	CASSESPPAGTTGELFF	TGTGCCAGCAGTGAATCTCCTCCGGCGGGAACCACCGGGGAGCTGTTTTTT
TRBD2	TRBV5-1	-	TRBJ2-7	CASSPWTSGSSYEQYF	TGCGCCAGCAGCCCTTGGACTAGCGGGAGTTCCTACGAGCAGTACTTC
-	TRBV20-1	-	TRBJ2-2	CSLGPTGELFF	TGCAGTTTGGGACCGACCGGGGAGCTGTTTTTT
-	TRBV13	once	TRBJ2-6	CASSLGSPASISGANVLTF	TGTGCCAGCAGCTTAGGTTCCCCCGCCTCTATCTCTGGGGCCAACGTCCTGACTTTC